This is a list of T cell receptor beta chains from one sample in a study of cytomegalovirus exposure and HLA in healthy donors. TCRdb keeps only in-frame clones here, not all; method: immunoSEQ multiplex PCR. Found here are around 120,000 clones, around 77% of them singletons; the top ten hold about 15%. The specimen sequenced was PBMCs. All receptors come from a man aged 45-65 years in good health and CMV-seropositive. The CDR3 runs from the conserved cysteine through the conserved F or W. The D gene is left open where the match is weak. Not all rows give a size; the values are once, few, many and, for expanded clones, a class.

v_gene: TRBV15
j_gene: TRBJ2-7
abundance: few
d_gene: TRBD2
CDR3nt: TGTGCCACCGGGTGGGCGGGGGGCCGCCGGAACGAGCAGTACTTC
CDR3aa: CATGWAGGRRNEQYF

v_gene: TRBV28
j_gene: TRBJ2-1
abundance: -
d_gene: TRBD2
CDR3nt: TGTGCCAGCAGTTTAGGAGCGGGAGTTCCTGAGCAGTTCTTC
CDR3aa: CASSLGAGVPEQFF

v_gene: TRBV6-4
j_gene: TRBJ2-1
abundance: -
d_gene: TRBD1
CDR3nt: TGTGCCAGCAGCCTGACAGGGAGCTCCTACAATGAGCAGTTCTTC
CDR3aa: CASSLTGSSYNEQFF

v_gene: TRBV12-2
j_gene: TRBJ2-7
abundance: -
d_gene: -
CDR3nt: TGTGCAAGTCGCTCCCCACGCCCCGCCGCGGGAGGGTGGGACTACGAGCAGTACTTC
CDR3aa: CASRSPRPAAGGWDYEQYF

v_gene: TRBV19
j_gene: TRBJ1-2
abundance: -
d_gene: TRBD1
CDR3nt: TGTGCCACCTCTAGGGAAAGGACAGGTATCGGCTACACCTTC
CDR3aa: CATSRERTGIGYTF

v_gene: TRBV30
j_gene: TRBJ2-2
abundance: -
d_gene: TRBD2
CDR3nt: TGTGCCTGGAAACGTATTGCGGGAGGGGACACCGGGGAGCTGTTTTTT
CDR3aa: CAWKRIAGGDTGELFF

v_gene: TRBV7-8
j_gene: TRBJ1-4
abundance: -
d_gene: -
CDR3nt: TGTGCCAGCAGCTTAGAGGGGCTAGATAATGAAAAACTGTTTTTT
CDR3aa: CASSLEGLDNEKLFF

v_gene: TRBV5-1
j_gene: TRBJ2-6
abundance: -
d_gene: -
CDR3nt: TGCGCCAGCAGCTTGGGTAACTCTGGGGCCAACGTCCTGACTTTC
CDR3aa: CASSLGNSGANVLTF

v_gene: TRBV6-5
j_gene: TRBJ1-1
abundance: -
d_gene: TRBD1
CDR3nt: TGTGCCAGCAGTCCGACAGGGGAAGGCACTGAAGCTTTCTTT
CDR3aa: CASSPTGEGTEAFF

v_gene: TRBV25-1
j_gene: TRBJ2-3
abundance: -
d_gene: -
CDR3nt: TGTGCCAGCAGTGATCAGGGGCATGACTACTTAAGGGATACGCAGTATTTT
CDR3aa: CASSDQGHDYLRDTQYF

v_gene: TRBV2
j_gene: TRBJ1-5
abundance: few
d_gene: TRBD1
CDR3nt: TGTGCCAGCAGTGAGACAGGGGACTATCAGCCCCAGCATTTT
CDR3aa: CASSETGDYQPQHF

v_gene: TRBV6-1
j_gene: TRBJ2-1
abundance: few
d_gene: -
CDR3nt: TGTGCCAGTACCGGGGACTCTCAGCAGTTCTTC
CDR3aa: CASTGDSQQFF

v_gene: TRBV6-6
j_gene: TRBJ1-2
abundance: -
d_gene: -
CDR3nt: TGTGCCAGCAGCCTCAGGGGAAGCTACACCTTC
CDR3aa: CASSLRGSYTF

v_gene: TRBV6-1
j_gene: TRBJ2-7
abundance: -
d_gene: TRBD1
CDR3nt: TGTGCCAGCAGTAGTCAGGGGGCTTTCTACGAGCAGTACTTC
CDR3aa: CASSSQGAFYEQYF

v_gene: TRBV7-8
j_gene: TRBJ2-7
abundance: -
d_gene: TRBD1
CDR3nt: TGTGCCAGCAGCAACTCGGACAGGGGGCTCTACGAGCAGTACTTC
CDR3aa: CASSNSDRGLYEQYF

v_gene: TRBV16
j_gene: TRBJ2-7
abundance: -
d_gene: TRBD1
CDR3nt: TGTGCCAGCAGCTTTCACGCCCAGGGGGTATTCTCCTACGAGCAGTACTTC
CDR3aa: CASSFHAQGVFSYEQYF

v_gene: TRBV9
j_gene: TRBJ2-3
abundance: few
d_gene: -
CDR3nt: TGTGCCAGCAGCGTAGCTCTGGGGCTGGCAGATACGCAGTATTTT
CDR3aa: CASSVALGLADTQYF

v_gene: TRBV15
j_gene: TRBJ2-5
abundance: -
d_gene: -
CDR3nt: TGTGCCACCAGCAGATCTAAGACTAATTTAGAGACCCAGTACTTC
CDR3aa: CATSRSKTNLETQYF

v_gene: TRBV5-4
j_gene: TRBJ2-7
abundance: few
d_gene: -
CDR3nt: TGTGCCAGCAGCTTGGCCGGGGGCGGGGGAACCTACGAGCAGTACTTC
CDR3aa: CASSLAGGGGTYEQYF

v_gene: TRBV10-3
j_gene: TRBJ2-7
abundance: -
d_gene: TRBD1
CDR3nt: TGTGCCATCAGTGAGTCGACAGGGAGCGAGCAGTACTTC
CDR3aa: CAISESTGSEQYF

v_gene: TRBV9
j_gene: TRBJ2-1
abundance: -
d_gene: TRBD2
CDR3nt: TGTGCCAGCACCTCTTCAATTAGCGGGGGGTACTCCTACAATGAGCAGTTCTTC
CDR3aa: CASTSSISGGYSYNEQFF

v_gene: TRBV5-1
j_gene: TRBJ1-6
abundance: -
d_gene: TRBD1
CDR3nt: TGCGCCAGCAGCGCAGCCGGGACAGAGCTTGCACCCCTCCACTTT
CDR3aa: CASSAAGTELAPLHF

v_gene: TRBV12-5
j_gene: TRBJ2-7
abundance: few
d_gene: -
CDR3nt: TGTGCTAGTGGTTTGGGCAGTAACTCCTACGAGCAGTACTTC
CDR3aa: CASGLGSNSYEQYF

v_gene: TRBV5-1
j_gene: TRBJ1-2
abundance: -
d_gene: TRBD1
CDR3nt: TGCGACAGCAGCGTTACAGGGGGCCAGGTTTATGGCTACACCTTC
CDR3aa: CDSSVTGGQVYGYTF

v_gene: TRBV4-2
j_gene: TRBJ2-2
abundance: -
d_gene: TRBD1
CDR3nt: TGTGCCACCACCACGGGACAGGCAACCACCGGGGAGCTGTTTTTT
CDR3aa: CATTTGQATTGELFF

v_gene: TRBV19
j_gene: TRBJ2-4
abundance: -
d_gene: TRBD2
CDR3nt: TGTGCCAGTAGTATAGGAGGCCGGGGGGGGCCCATTCAGTACTTC
CDR3aa: CASSIGGRGGPIQYF

v_gene: TRBV5-1
j_gene: TRBJ2-5
abundance: few
d_gene: -
CDR3nt: TGCGCCAGCAGCCCGGACAGTGTGGATGGGACCCAGTACTTC
CDR3aa: CASSPDSVDGTQYF

v_gene: TRBV28
j_gene: TRBJ1-2
abundance: -
d_gene: -
CDR3nt: TGTGCCAGCAGTTTAAGGGTTCAAGGAGGCTATGGCTACACCTTC
CDR3aa: CASSLRVQGGYGYTF

v_gene: TRBV9
j_gene: TRBJ2-7
abundance: -
d_gene: TRBD2
CDR3nt: TGTGCCAGCAGCGTAGGCTGGGGGACTAGGTCCTACGAGCAGTACTTC
CDR3aa: CASSVGWGTRSYEQYF

v_gene: TRBV5-5
j_gene: TRBJ2-1
abundance: -
d_gene: -
CDR3nt: TGTGCCAGCAGCTTGGCCCCGGGTACGGGCTACAATGAGCAGTTCTTC
CDR3aa: CASSLAPGTGYNEQFF

v_gene: TRBV5-4
j_gene: TRBJ2-2
abundance: -
d_gene: TRBD2
CDR3nt: TGTGCCAGCGGGACTAGCGGGAACACCGGGGAGCTGTTTTTT
CDR3aa: CASGTSGNTGELFF

v_gene: TRBV28
j_gene: TRBJ2-1
abundance: -
d_gene: -
CDR3nt: TGTGCCAGCAGTTTATTCCAGCGGGCCTACAATGAGCAGTTCTTC
CDR3aa: CASSLFQRAYNEQFF

v_gene: TRBV7-2
j_gene: TRBJ1-2
abundance: -
d_gene: TRBD1
CDR3nt: TGTGCCAGCACCCCCGGGACAGGGCGGAGAGGCTACACCTTC
CDR3aa: CASTPGTGRRGYTF

v_gene: TRBV27
j_gene: TRBJ2-5
abundance: -
d_gene: TRBD2
CDR3nt: TGTGCCAGCAGTTTATCGGTGACTAGCGGGGGGGCCTTGGAGACCCAGTACTTC
CDR3aa: CASSLSVTSGGALETQYF

v_gene: TRBV6-6
j_gene: TRBJ1-3
abundance: -
d_gene: TRBD1
CDR3nt: TGTGCCAGCAATTCCGGGACAGGTGGAAACACCATATATTTT
CDR3aa: CASNSGTGGNTIYF

v_gene: TRBV10-1
j_gene: TRBJ2-3
abundance: -
d_gene: TRBD2
CDR3nt: TGCGCCAGCAGCCTTTCAAGCGGGGGGAGCACAGATACGCAGTATTTT
CDR3aa: CASSLSSGGSTDTQYF

v_gene: TRBV27
j_gene: TRBJ2-2
abundance: -
d_gene: -
CDR3nt: TGTGCCAGCAGCCCCGAGATTCCCAGCGGAGCCGGGGAGCTGTTTTTT
CDR3aa: CASSPEIPSGAGELFF

v_gene: TRBV7-6
j_gene: TRBJ2-1
abundance: -
d_gene: -
CDR3nt: TGTGCCAGCAGCTTAGCTGAACTCCACAATGAGCAGTTCTTC
CDR3aa: CASSLAELHNEQFF

v_gene: TRBV15
j_gene: TRBJ2-3
abundance: -
d_gene: -
CDR3nt: TGTGCCACCAGCAAGAGGGGGGGAGGACCGCTCTCAGATACGCAGTATTTT
CDR3aa: CATSKRGGGPLSDTQYF

v_gene: TRBV18
j_gene: TRBJ1-3
abundance: -
d_gene: -
CDR3nt: TGTGCCAGCTCACCTTCACGGGATTTTGGAAACACCATATATTTT
CDR3aa: CASSPSRDFGNTIYF

v_gene: TRBV5-1
j_gene: TRBJ2-7
abundance: -
d_gene: TRBD1
CDR3nt: TGCGCCAGCAGCTTCGGACAGGATTCCTACGAGCAGTACTTC
CDR3aa: CASSFGQDSYEQYF

v_gene: TRBV7-9
j_gene: TRBJ1-1
abundance: -
d_gene: TRBD1
CDR3nt: TGTTCCAGCAGCCCCCGGGACAGGGGCTTCTTT
CDR3aa: CSSSPRDRGFF

v_gene: TRBV27
j_gene: TRBJ2-6
abundance: -
d_gene: -
CDR3nt: TGTGCCAGCAGTTTATACACAATTGGGTCTAGAGGGGCCAACGTCCTGACTTTC
CDR3aa: CASSLYTIGSRGANVLTF

v_gene: TRBV15
j_gene: TRBJ2-7
abundance: -
d_gene: TRBD1
CDR3nt: TGTGCCACCGGGACCCGGACAGGGGGCTACGAGCAGTACTTC
CDR3aa: CATGTRTGGYEQYF

v_gene: TRBV2
j_gene: TRBJ2-1
abundance: few
d_gene: TRBD2
CDR3nt: TGTGCCAGCCAAACGGCTAGCGGGTACAATGAGCAGTTCTTC
CDR3aa: CASQTASGYNEQFF

v_gene: TRBV18
j_gene: TRBJ2-7
abundance: -
d_gene: TRBD1
CDR3nt: TGTGCCAGCTCGCGACAGGGGGGCGAGCAGTACTTC
CDR3aa: CASSRQGGEQYF

v_gene: TRBV7-2
j_gene: TRBJ2-7
abundance: -
d_gene: TRBD2
CDR3nt: TGTGCCAGCAGCCGTCCTAGCGGGGGGATTTCGGGGCAGTACTTC
CDR3aa: CASSRPSGGISGQYF